The entry below gives a single T cell receptor (beta chain) sequence along with its context. Its target is unknown. The data originate from a study of T cell repertoires in cytomegalovirus infection. About the study: Recently described HLA-C-restricted plus well-studied HLA-B-restricted CMV epitopes were used. Evidence of both CMV infection and a matching HLA type came from public TCR beta signatures. General study points: CMV carriers with the relevant HLA were identified by cumulative public TCR beta family frequency. HLA-C-restricted CMV clonotypes gave the most frequent clonotype in two of eight donors.

MiXCR was run by TCRdb on the reads, yielding one entry per CDR3 protein. Here the sample spans 650,000 to 850,000 distinct CDR3 sequences, almost 30% being singletons. The receptor's source is a human donor in good health (CMV status not recorded). Some clones in this sample may be carry-over from other donors' samples. The starting material was cultured CD8+ T cells from PBMCs, obtained from culture after CMV antigen stimulation.

In DNA, the CDR3 is TGTGCCAGCAGTTCGGGACCTTGGCACACTGAAGCTTTCTTT. It is translated as CASSSGPWHTEAFF. The V gene is TRBV6-1, the J gene TRBJ1-1; tentatively, D is TRBD1 (5 bases). CDR1 is MNHNS and CDR2 is SASEGT in the germline V gene. Trimming stripped 5 bases from V and 3 bases from J, with 13 bases between. The CDR3 extends over 14 amino acids.